These 5 T cell receptor beta chains originate from one sample sequenced in a study of shared T cell receptors in the human thymus. Produced via immunoSEQ multiplex PCR; TCRdb's table is partial and in-frame only. The sample yields around 730,000 clones, 80% to 90% seen once. The same data also went into a second study, on human thymus T cells.

Sample: thymocytes. The receptors derive from a girl less than two years old with a congenital heart defect.

The chain recombines TRBV2 with TRBJ2-1, with 8 nucleotides matching TRBD2. The CDR3 contains 12 residues. Germline V gene lookup returns CDR1 SNHLY and CDR2 FYNNEI. The V gene end was trimmed by 6 bases and the J gene end by 10 bases; junction bases not matched to a gene: 5. The CDR3 DNA is TGTGCCAGCAGGGGTAGCGGGGAGGAGCAGTTCTTC. This translates into CASRGSGEEQFF. Together with reference TRBV2 and TRBJ2-1, the CDR3 gives the full variable domain: EPEVTQTPSHQVTQMGQEVILRCVPISNHLYFYWYRQILGQKVEFLVSFYNNEISEKSEIFDDQFSVERPDGSNFTLKIRSTKLEDSAMYFCASRGSGEEQFFGPGTRLTVL.

The chain combines TRBV19 with TRBJ2-3; TRBD2 matches at 12 bases. V lost 1 base to trimming and J lost 5 bases; unmatched junction nucleotides: 4. Germline V lookup: CDR1 LNHDA, CDR2 SQIVND (reference sequence). The CDR3 runs to 16 residues. The DNA of the CDR3 is TGTGCCAGTAGTATAGGTCTAGCGGGGGGGGGAGATACGCAGTATTTT. This codes for CASSIGLAGGGDTQYF.

The chain couples TRBV28 to TRBJ1-1; D is possibly TRBD1 (6 bases). CDR1 MDHEN and CDR2 SYDVKM come from the germline V gene. The CDR3 is 16 amino acids. With 3 bases removed from V and 1 base from J, the gap between germline ends came to 15 bases. This CDR3 reads CASSFRRTVRNTEAFF. In nucleotides, the CDR3 is TGTGCCAGCAGTTTTCGAAGGACAGTTAGGAACACTGAAGCTTTCTTT. The whole variable domain, remainder taken from reference TRBV28 and TRBJ1-1, is DVKVTQSSRYLVKRTGEKVFLECVQDMDHENMFWYRQDPGLGLRLIYFSYDVKMKEKGDIPEGYSVSREKKERFSLILESASTNQTSMYLCASSFRRTVRNTEAFFGQGTRLTVV.

The V gene is TRBV27, the J gene TRBJ2-3; 13 positions match TRBD2. V was pared by 6 bases and J by 0 bases, with 6 bases of the junction left unmatched. CDR1 is MNHEY, CDR2 SMNVEV, per germline (reference sequence). The CDR3 totals 17 residues. The CDR3 DNA is TGTGCCAGCAGCGGGACTAGCGGGGCCACTAGCACAGATACGCAGTATTTT. Its protein product is CASSGTSGATSTDTQYF.

This chain uses TRBV18 with TRBJ2-7, with D perhaps matching TRBD1 (6 bases). V dropped 3 bases and J dropped 7 bases, with 16 bases sitting between them. The CDR3 is 14 amino acids. Germline-derived CDR1 and CDR2 are KGHSH and LQKENI. DNA of the CDR3: TGTGCCAGCTCACCGACATCAGGGGTTAGGGAGCAGTACTTC. This codes for CASSPTSGVREQYF.